The T cell receptor beta chain described here comes from a study of cytomegalovirus exposure and HLA in healthy donors. On the study more broadly: Per a later analysis, the roughly 690 first-cohort and 120 or so validation repertoires shared one platform. Findings and limits, study-wide: In vitro work confirmed that a few CMV-associated chains recognize CMV antigens. First-cohort TCR clusters tended to co-occur in the roughly 130 validation repertoires, a later analysis found.

With regard to this clone: The antigen remains unidentified.

Sequencing used immunoSEQ multiplex PCR; TCRdb keeps in-frame clones, though not all of them. The data hold under 250,000 clones, with around 86% observed a single time. V lost 0 bases and J lost 8, with 5 bases in between. This CDR3 is 12 amino acids long. Germline V gives CDR1 SGDLS, CDR2 YYNGEE. Separation from the roughly 700-subject first cohort characterized the 120-subject validation cohort, to which the donors belonged. The J gene is TRBJ2-2, the V gene TRBV9; D not resolved. The clonotype was recovered from a woman aged 18-35 years in good health and CMV-seropositive. The source material was PBMCs. The CDR3 protein is CASSVGQGELFF. For the CDR3, the DNA is TGTGCCAGCAGCGTAGGTCAGGGGGAGCTGTTTTTT.